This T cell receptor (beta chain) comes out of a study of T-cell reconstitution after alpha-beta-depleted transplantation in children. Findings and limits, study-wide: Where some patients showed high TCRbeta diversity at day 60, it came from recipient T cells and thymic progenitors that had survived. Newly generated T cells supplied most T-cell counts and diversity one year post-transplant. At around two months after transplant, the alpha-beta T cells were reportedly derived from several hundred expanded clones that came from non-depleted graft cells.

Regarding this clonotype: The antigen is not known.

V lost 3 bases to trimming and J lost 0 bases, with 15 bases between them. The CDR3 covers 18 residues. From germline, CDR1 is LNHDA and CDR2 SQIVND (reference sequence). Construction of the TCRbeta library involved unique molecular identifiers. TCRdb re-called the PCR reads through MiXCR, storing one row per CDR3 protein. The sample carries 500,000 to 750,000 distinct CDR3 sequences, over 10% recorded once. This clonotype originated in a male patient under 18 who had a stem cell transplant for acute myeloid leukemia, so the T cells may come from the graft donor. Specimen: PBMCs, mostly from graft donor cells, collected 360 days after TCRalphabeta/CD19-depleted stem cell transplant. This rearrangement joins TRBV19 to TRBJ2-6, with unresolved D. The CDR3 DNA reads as TGTGCCAGTAGTATGTTGCGCGGCGACGGCTCTGGGGCCAACGTCCTGACTTTC. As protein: CASSMLRGDGSGANVLTF.